This T cell receptor beta chain was identified in a study of cytomegalovirus exposure and HLA in healthy donors. With respect to this clone: Its antigen remains unknown.

The CDR3 covers 14 residues. Germline V gene sequence: CDR1 SGHTA, CDR2 FQGNSA. Deletions cut 0 bases from V and 4 bases from J, with 10 bases between. General study results and limits: Common viral pathogens seemed to be connected with several of the most significant clusters, according to a later analysis.

This PCR relied on a set of 60 Vbeta primers and 13 Jbeta primers. The data were produced by immunoSEQ multiplex PCR, yet TCRdb's version contains in-frame clones alone and is incomplete. The table has some 130,000 clones, approximately 81% seen once. This chain joins TRBV7-2 and TRBJ2-7; tentative D call: TRBD2 (5 bases). The origin of this receptor is a male donor in good health and CMV-seronegative. Sequencing input: PBMCs. The DNA of the CDR3 is TGTGCCAGCAGCTTAGCAGACCGGGAATACGAGCAGTACTTC. Its protein is CASSLADREYEQYF.